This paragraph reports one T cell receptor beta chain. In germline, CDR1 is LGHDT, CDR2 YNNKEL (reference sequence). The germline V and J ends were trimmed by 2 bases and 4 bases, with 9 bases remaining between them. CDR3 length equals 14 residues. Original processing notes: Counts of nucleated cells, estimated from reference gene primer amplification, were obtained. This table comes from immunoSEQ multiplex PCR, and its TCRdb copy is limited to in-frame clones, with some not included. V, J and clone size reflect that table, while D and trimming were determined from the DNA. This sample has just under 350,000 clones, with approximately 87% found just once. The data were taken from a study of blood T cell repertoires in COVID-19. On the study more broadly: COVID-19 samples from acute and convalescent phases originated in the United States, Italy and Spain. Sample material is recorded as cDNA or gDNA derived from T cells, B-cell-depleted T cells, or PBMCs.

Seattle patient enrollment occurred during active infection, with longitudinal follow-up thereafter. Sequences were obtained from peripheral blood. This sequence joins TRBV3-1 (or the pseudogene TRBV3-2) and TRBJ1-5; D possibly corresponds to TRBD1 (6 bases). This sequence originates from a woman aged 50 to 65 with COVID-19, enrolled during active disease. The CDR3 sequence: CASSQRQGNQPQHF. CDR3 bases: TGTGCCAGCAGCCAACGCCAGGGGAATCAGCCCCAGCATTTT.